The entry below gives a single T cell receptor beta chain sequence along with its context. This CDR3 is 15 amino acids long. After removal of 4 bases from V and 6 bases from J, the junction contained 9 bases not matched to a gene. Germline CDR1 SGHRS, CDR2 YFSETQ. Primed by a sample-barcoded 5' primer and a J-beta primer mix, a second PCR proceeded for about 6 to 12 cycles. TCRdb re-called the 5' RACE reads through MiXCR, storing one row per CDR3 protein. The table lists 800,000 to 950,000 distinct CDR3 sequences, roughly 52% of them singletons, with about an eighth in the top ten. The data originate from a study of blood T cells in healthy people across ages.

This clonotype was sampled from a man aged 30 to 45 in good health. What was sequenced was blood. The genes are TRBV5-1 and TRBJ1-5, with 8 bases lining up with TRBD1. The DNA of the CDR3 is TGCGCCAGCAGCACGCGCACAGGGACAGGTCAGCCCCAGCATTTT. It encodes CASSTRTGTGQPQHF.